Below are 32 T cell receptor beta chains sequenced from a single sample in a study of T-cell memory formation after mild COVID-19. TCRdb recomputed calls from the 5' RACE reads with MiXCR, one row per CDR3 protein. The repertoire includes some 270,000 distinct CDR3 sequences, about 16% of them detected once, and around 2.2% sits in the top ten. Sequencing was carried out using PBMCs or a T cell subset sorted from them (not recorded which). The receptors here all came from an adult woman who had mild COVID-19 (a few samples of this study predate the infection). Cell type and time point are not known.

The table lists this clonotype with a few counts. This chain connects TRBV7-9 to TRBJ2-7; no clear D. The germline V gene encodes CDR1 SEHNR and CDR2 FQNEAQ (reference sequence). CDR3 length: 15 amino acids. V lost 1 base and J 7 bases, leaving 17 bases between the germline ends. The CDR3 DNA is TGTGCCAGCAGCTTAGTGCCAGGTCCGATGGGGGAGCAGTACTTC. Its translation is CASSLVPGPMGEQYF.

This sequence joins TRBV18 and TRBJ2-3, with TRBD1 matching over 10 bases. V shed 7 bases, J shed 3 bases, and the junction held 4 bases outside the gene matches. The CDR3 length is 14 residues. The V gene's germline CDR1 is KGHSH and CDR2 LQKENI. CDR3 DNA sequence: TGTGCCAGCTTACCGGGACAGGGGACAGATACGCAGTATTTT. Encoded protein: CASLPGQGTDTQYF.

This sequence joins TRBV14 and TRBJ1-3; no definite D call. V was clipped by 2 bases and J by 0 bases, with 14 bases between them. CDR1 is SGHDN and CDR2 is FVKESK in the germline V gene. This CDR3 contains 17 residues. The CDR3 sequence is CASSQSKWTDSGNTIYF. DNA for the CDR3: TGTGCCAGCAGCCAAAGCAAATGGACCGACTCTGGAAACACCATATATTTT.

The chain has TRBV18 and TRBJ2-7, with D hard to call. Trimming cost V 3 bases and J 7 bases, with 13 bases left between them. This CDR3 spans 13 amino acids. Looked up from germline, CDR1 is KGHSH and CDR2 is LQKENI. The CDR3 nucleotides are TGTGCCAGCTCACCGGGCAGTTTGAAAGAGCAGTACTTC. The encoded protein is CASSPGSLKEQYF.

This clonotype came up a few times. The V and J genes are TRBV7-3 and TRBJ2-7; 10 nucleotides agree with TRBD1. This CDR3 has 16 amino acids. The J segment lost 2 bases and the V segment lost 4 bases, leaving 8 bases of the junction unmatched. Germline CDR1 SGHTA, CDR2 FQGTGA. The CDR3 spells CASSYKGQGPTYEQYF. In nucleotides, the CDR3 is TGTGCCAGCAGCTACAAGGGACAGGGGCCGACCTACGAGCAGTACTTC.

The chain joins TRBV7-3 to TRBJ2-2; tentative D call: TRBD2 (5 bases). V was shortened by 5 bases and J by 0 bases, with 10 bases between the two germline ends. Germline CDR1 reads SGHTA; CDR2 reads FQGTGA. The CDR3 runs 15 residues. This CDR3 reads CASSLIGANTGELFF. Written as DNA, the CDR3 is TGTGCCAGCAGCCTCATCGGGGCGAACACCGGGGAGCTGTTTTTT.

In this sample, this clonotype turned up a few times. The CDR3 is CSVSSGGLSGNTIYF. The CDR3 DNA follows: TGCAGCGTTAGTTCGGGGGGTCTATCTGGAAACACCATATATTTT. This chain connects TRBV29-1 to TRBJ1-3, with D perhaps TRBD1 (5 bases). The germline V and J ends were trimmed by 5 bases and 1 base, with 15 bases remaining between them. The CDR3 sequence is 15 residues long. Germline CDR1 reads SQVTM; CDR2 reads ANQGSEA. Complete variable domain (other parts from reference TRBV29-1 and TRBJ1-3): SAVISQKPSRDICQRGTSLTIQCQVDSQVTMMFWYRQQPGQSLTLIATANQGSEATYESGFVIDKFPISRPNLTFSTLTVSNMSPEDSSIYLCSVSSGGLSGNTIYFGEGSWLTVV.

The chain combines TRBV7-3 with TRBJ2-1; a possible D gene is TRBD1 (5 bases). Germline lookup yields CDR1 SGHTA and CDR2 FQGTGA. V lost 4 bases, J lost 9 bases, and 10 bases lay in between. The CDR3 is 12 residues long. The CDR3 here is CASSYRQPEQFF. CDR3 bases: TGTGCCAGCAGCTATCGACAGCCTGAGCAGTTCTTC. Combining the CDR3 with reference TRBV7-3 and TRBJ2-1 gives the whole variable domain GAGVSQTPSNKVTEKGKYVELRCDPISGHTALYWYRQSLGQGPEFLIYFQGTGAADDSGLPNDRFFAVRPEGSVSTLKIQRTERGDSAVYLCASSYRQPEQFFGPGTRLTVL.

This clonotype turned up a few times. This chain connects TRBV12-3 or TRBV12-4 to TRBJ2-1, with D possibly being TRBD2 (5 bases). V was trimmed by 5 bases and J by 8 bases, leaving 16 bases between them. This CDR3 is built from 14 residues. CDR3 residues: CASSPGPPRDEQFF. For the CDR3, the DNA is TGTGCCAGCAGTCCCGGGCCCCCGAGGGATGAGCAGTTCTTC.

The V and J genes are TRBV18 and TRBJ1-2; 9 bases are a match to TRBD1. Trimming cost V 8 bases and J 3 bases; bases outside gene matches: 7. The CDR3 has 14 amino acids. CDR1 and CDR2 (germline): KGHSH, LQKENI. In DNA, the CDR3 is TGTGCCAGCACTGAACAGGGGGCTGACTATGGCTACACCTTC. Its translation is CASTEQGADYGYTF. The whole variable domain, remainder taken from reference TRBV18 and TRBJ1-2, is NAGVMQNPRHLVRRRGQEARLRCSPMKGHSHVYWYRQLPEEGLKFMVYLQKENIIDESGMPKERFSAEFPKEGPSILRIQQVVRGDSAAYFCASTEQGADYGYTFGSGTRLTVV.

The chain joins TRBV7-9 to TRBJ1-1; 7 positions agree with TRBD1. The V and J ends lost 3 bases and 4 bases, in that order; junction bases with no gene match: 8. Germline V gene data show CDR1 as SEHNR and CDR2 as FQNEAQ (reference sequence). The CDR3 spans 15 residues. The CDR3 spells CASSFTAGGGTEAFF. Written as DNA, the CDR3 is TGTGCCAGCAGCTTCACGGCAGGGGGAGGCACTGAAGCTTTCTTT.

This clonotype was seen a handful of times. This CDR3 reads CASRYADSYEQYF. CDR3 in DNA: TGTGCCAGCAGATACGCGGACTCCTACGAGCAGTACTTC. The chain carries TRBV7-2 and TRBJ2-7; D is ambiguous. Germline V gene lookup returns CDR1 SGHTA and CDR2 FQGNSA. The CDR3 runs 13 residues. The ends were cut back, 6 bases at V and 0 bases at J, with 9 bases in the middle.

The gene calls are TRBV29-1 and TRBJ2-5; D call uncertain. Germline V gene lookup returns CDR1 SQVTM and CDR2 ANQGSEA. CDR3 length: 14 amino acids. V shed 0 bases and J shed 4 bases, with 12 bases lying between them. CDR3 in DNA: TGCAGCGTTGAAGATCTCCGGCGAAGAGAGACCCAGTACTTC. It specifies CSVEDLRRRETQYF.

There are a few counts of this clonotype. The rearrangement links TRBV6-5 to TRBJ1-5; 9 nucleotides match TRBD1. The CDR3 runs to 15 residues. Germline V gene sequence: CDR1 MNHEY, CDR2 SVGAGI. The V and J ends lost 5 bases and 4 bases, in that order; junction bases with no gene match: 6. CDR3 DNA: TGTGCCAGCAGTCTGGGGACAGGGAGGAATCAGCCCCAGCATTTT. This encodes CASSLGTGRNQPQHF.

In this sample, this clonotype turned up many times. J is TRBJ2-1 and V is TRBV5-6, with 9 bases lining up with TRBD1. CDR1 SGHDT and CDR2 YYEEEE come from the germline V gene. Losses at the gene ends were 7 bases for V and 6 bases for J; bases not matched to a gene: 11. The CDR3 is 15 amino acids. CDR3 loop: CASSRDRVNGNEQFF. The CDR3 region has the DNA TGTGCCAGCTCCCGGGACAGGGTTAACGGCAATGAGCAGTTCTTC.

This clonotype was seen a few times. The gene calls are TRBV5-1 and TRBJ1-2; TRBD1 aligns across 7 bases. CDR1 and CDR2 from the germline V gene are SGHRS and YFSETQ. V was pared by 4 bases and J by 0 bases, with 6 bases of the junction left unmatched. The CDR3 is made up of 15 amino acids. As DNA, the CDR3 is TGCGCCAGCAGCAGCGGGACAGCAGCTAACTATGGCTACACCTTC. Encoded protein: CASSSGTAANYGYTF.

This clonotype came up a few times. This sequence joins TRBV7-9 and TRBJ1-5; TRBD1 might be the D (5 bases). The V end was cut by 11 bases, the J end by 3 bases, with 14 bases between. CDR3 length: 13 amino acids. The germline CDR1 and CDR2 sequences are SEHNR and FQNEAQ (reference sequence). CDR3 nucleotide sequence: TGTGCCGCCCAGGCGGGGCCCAATCAGCCCCAGCATTTT. Translating gives CAAQAGPNQPQHF.

This clonotype was seen a few times. This chain connects TRBV4-3 to TRBJ2-2; D is unclear. The length of the CDR3 is 16 residues. In germline, CDR1 is LGHNA, CDR2 YSLEER. Trimming left V 0 bases short and J 4 bases short, with 12 bases between. CDR3 protein: CASSQDSTTVTGELFF. The DNA for the CDR3 is TGCGCCAGCAGCCAAGACTCAACCACGGTCACCGGGGAGCTGTTTTTT.

The chain couples TRBV3-1 to TRBJ1-1; D is possibly TRBD1 (6 bases). The germline gives CDR1 LGHDT, CDR2 YNNKEL (reference sequence). The CDR3 is 14 residues long. Trimming took 4 bases from V and 4 from J, leaving 13 bases between them. The CDR3 reads CASSPRRTATEAFF. CDR3 nucleotide sequence: TGTGCCAGCAGCCCCCGCCGGACAGCCACTGAAGCTTTCTTT.

The V and J genes are TRBV12-3 or TRBV12-4 and TRBJ1-1, with D uncertain. The V and J ends lost 1 base and 6 bases respectively, with 9 bases between them. The CDR3 is 13 residues long. The DNA for the CDR3 is TGTGCCAGCAGTTTAGGTCGTCCGCCTGAAGCTTTCTTT. The encoded protein is CASSLGRPPEAFF.

The CDR3 nucleotides read TGCAGTGCTAGTGATAGCGGGAGGGCCAGGAATGAGCAGTTCTTC. This codes for CSASDSGRARNEQFF. The gene calls are TRBV20-1 and TRBJ2-1, with 11 nucleotides matching TRBD2. The germline gives CDR1 DFQATT, CDR2 SNEGSKA (reference sequence). V dropped 3 bases and J dropped 7; count of bases not matched to a gene: 8. This CDR3 is built from 15 residues.

The chain is built from TRBV5-1 and TRBJ1-5; D is unresolved. The CDR3 extends over 16 amino acids. V was cut by 0 bases and J by 0 bases, with 10 bases left in between. Germline assignment: CDR1 SGHRS and CDR2 YFSETQ. In nucleotides, the CDR3 is TGCGCCAGCAGCTTGGGGCCAGGATATAGCAATCAGCCCCAGCATTTT. Residues: CASSLGPGYSNQPQHF.

There are a few counts of this clonotype. The chain recombines TRBV20-1 with TRBJ2-5; 10 nucleotides line up with TRBD2. The CDR3 length is 17 residues. Per germline, CDR1 DFQATT and CDR2 SNEGSKA (reference sequence). V lost 6 bases to trimming and J lost 1 base; unmatched junction nucleotides: 14. The CDR3 loop reads CSAVSTSGKGGQETQYF. CDR3 in DNA: TGCAGTGCAGTTAGTACTAGCGGGAAGGGGGGCCAAGAGACCCAGTACTTC.

This clonotype was seen a handful of times. This sequence joins TRBV5-1 and TRBJ2-5; 7 bases align to TRBD2. CDR3 length: 13 residues. V gave up 4 bases and J gave up 5 bases; unmatched junction bases: 5. CDR1 and CDR2 from the germline V gene are SGHRS and YFSETQ. The chain's CDR3 is CASSNPGGETQYF. CDR3 DNA sequence: TGCGCCAGCAGCAATCCGGGGGGTGAGACCCAGTACTTC.

This chain connects TRBV11-2 to TRBJ1-1; TRBD1 matches at 7 bases. Germline-derived CDR1 and CDR2 are SGHAT and FQNNGV. V was pared by 3 bases and J by 2 bases, with 3 bases of the junction left unmatched. The CDR3 extends over 14 amino acids. CDR3 DNA: TGTGCCAGCAGCTTTCAGGGGGGAAACACTGAAGCTTTCTTT. Its protein product is CASSFQGGNTEAFF.

This clonotype was recorded a few times. The rearrangement uses TRBV6-6 and TRBJ2-3; D may be TRBD1 (5 bases). Trimming cost V 3 bases and J 1 base, with 11 bases left between them. The CDR3 has 15 amino acids. Germline assignment: CDR1 MNHNY and CDR2 SVGAGI (reference sequence). The CDR3 reads CASSYSGAGTDTQYF. For the CDR3, the DNA is TGTGCCAGCAGTTATAGTGGGGCTGGCACAGATACGCAGTATTTT.

V gene TRBV5-1 combines with J gene TRBJ2-7, with D unresolved. The CDR3 covers 15 residues. Germline loops: CDR1 SGHRS, CDR2 YFSETQ. The V end was cut by 3 bases, the J end by 3 bases, with 16 bases between. The CDR3 here is CASSSHTVVDYEQYF. CDR3 in DNA: TGCGCCAGCAGCTCTCACACAGTGGTGGACTACGAGCAGTACTTC.

CDR3 coding DNA: TGTGCCAGCTTCGGGGCGGAAGAGACCCAGTACTTC. It yields the protein CASFGAEETQYF. The rearrangement joins TRBV4-2 to TRBJ2-5; D possibly uses TRBD1 or TRBD2 (5 bases each). The CDR3 runs 12 residues. V lost 8 bases and J 3 bases, leaving 10 bases between the germline ends. Per germline, CDR1 LGHNA and CDR2 YNFKEQ.

This chain links TRBV6-5 with TRBJ2-7, with 7 bases identical to TRBD2. Losses at the gene ends were 6 bases for V and 7 bases for J; bases not matched to a gene: 12. Germline lookup yields CDR1 MNHEY and CDR2 SVGAGI. This CDR3 spans 14 amino acids. The CDR3 DNA reads as TGTGCCAGCAGGATGGACAACACCGGGGGGGAGCAGTACTTC. Protein product: CASRMDNTGGEQYF.

The chain combines TRBV6-5 with TRBJ2-3; 8 positions agree with TRBD2. V dropped 0 bases and J dropped 3; count of bases not matched to a gene: 8. Germline V gives CDR1 MNHEY, CDR2 SVGAGI. This CDR3 region has 17 residues. The CDR3 protein is CASSYSAGGSVTDTQYF. The CDR3 DNA reads TGTGCCAGCAGTTACTCGGCGGGAGGATCCGTGACAGATACGCAGTATTTT.

The V gene is TRBV12-3 or TRBV12-4, the J gene TRBJ2-5; possible D gene TRBD1, 5 bases. The CDR3 contains 15 residues. Trimming left V 0 bases short and J 6 bases short, with 14 bases between. The chain's CDR3 is CASSLAGPRSKTQYF. The CDR3 DNA is TGTGCCAGCAGTTTAGCGGGGCCCCGGTCGAAGACCCAGTACTTC.

This clonotype turned up a few times. CDR3 in DNA: TGCAGTGCTAGAGATAGTCCAGGGGTAATCAAGCCCCAGCATTTT. Its translation: CSARDSPGVIKPQHF. V gene TRBV20-1 combines with J gene TRBJ1-5; TRBD1 is a possible D gene (6 bases). V was pared by 0 bases and J by 8 bases, with 17 bases between. Per the germline V gene, CDR1 is DFQATT and CDR2 is SNEGSKA (reference sequence). This CDR3 spans 15 amino acids.